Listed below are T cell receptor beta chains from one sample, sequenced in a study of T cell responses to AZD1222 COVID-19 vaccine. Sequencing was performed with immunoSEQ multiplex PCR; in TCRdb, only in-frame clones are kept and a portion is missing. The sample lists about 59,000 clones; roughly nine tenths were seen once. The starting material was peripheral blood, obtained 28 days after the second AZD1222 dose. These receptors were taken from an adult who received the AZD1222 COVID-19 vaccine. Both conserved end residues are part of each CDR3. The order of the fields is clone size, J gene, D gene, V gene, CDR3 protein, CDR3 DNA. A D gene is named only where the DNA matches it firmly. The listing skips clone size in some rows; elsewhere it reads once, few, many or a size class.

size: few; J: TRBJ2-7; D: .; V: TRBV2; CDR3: CASSEVRGPEQYF; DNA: TGTGCCAGCAGTGAAGTGAGGGGTCCCGAGCAGTACTTC
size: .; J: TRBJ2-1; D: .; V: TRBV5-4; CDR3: CASSLKRLNEQFF; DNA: TGTGCCAGCAGCTTGAAACGACTGAATGAGCAGTTCTTC
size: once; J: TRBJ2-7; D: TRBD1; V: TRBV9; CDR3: CASSAGSGGAYEQYF; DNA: TGTGCCAGCAGCGCAGGATCAGGGGGCGCCTACGAGCAGTACTTC
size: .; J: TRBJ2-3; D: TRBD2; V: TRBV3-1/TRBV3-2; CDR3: CASSQVLSGQGSTDTQYF; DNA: TGTGCCAGCAGCCAAGTCCTTAGCGGGCAAGGGAGCACAGATACGCAGTATTTT
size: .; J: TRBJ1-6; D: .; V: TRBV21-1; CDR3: CASSKDRDKDSPLHF; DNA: TGTGCCAGCAGCAAGGACCGGGACAAAGATTCACCCCTCCACTTT
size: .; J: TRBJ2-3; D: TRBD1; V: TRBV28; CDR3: CASSLGGQGADTQYF; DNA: TGTGCCAGCAGTTTAGGGGGACAGGGAGCAGATACGCAGTATTTT
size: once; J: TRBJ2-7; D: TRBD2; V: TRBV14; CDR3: CASNSNSGETSGRYYEQYF; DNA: TGTGCCAGCAACAGTAATTCAGGGGAGACTAGCGGGAGGTACTACGAGCAGTACTTC
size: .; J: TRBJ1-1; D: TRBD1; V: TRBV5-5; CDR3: CASSFQGAGTEAFF; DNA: TGTGCCAGCAGCTTCCAGGGGGCAGGGACTGAAGCTTTCTTT
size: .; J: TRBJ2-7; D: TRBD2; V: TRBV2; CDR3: CASSESRSSGPIEQYF; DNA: TGTGCCAGCAGTGAATCTCGCTCTAGCGGGCCCATCGAGCAGTACTTC
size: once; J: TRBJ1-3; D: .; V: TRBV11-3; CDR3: CASSFRTGYPQPSGNTIYF; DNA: TGTGCCAGCAGCTTTCGTACGGGATATCCCCAACCCTCTGGAAACACCATATATTTT
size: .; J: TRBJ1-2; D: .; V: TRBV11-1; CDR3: CASSPVSANYGYTF; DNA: TGTGCCAGCAGCCCGGTTTCAGCCAACTATGGCTACACCTTC
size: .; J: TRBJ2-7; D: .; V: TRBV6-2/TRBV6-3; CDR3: CASSPGLSLAEQYF; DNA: TGTGCCAGCAGTCCCGGACTTAGCTTAGCCGAGCAGTACTTC
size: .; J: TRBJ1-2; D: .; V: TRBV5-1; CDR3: CASSLWIGDGSNYGYTF; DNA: TGCGCCAGCAGCTTGTGGATCGGAGACGGCTCTAACTATGGCTACACCTTC
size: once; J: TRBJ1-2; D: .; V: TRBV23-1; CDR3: CASCPRFDYGYTF; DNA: TGCGCCAGCTGTCCGAGGTTTGACTATGGCTACACCTTC
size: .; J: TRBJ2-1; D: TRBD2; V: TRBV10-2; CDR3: CASSGTSGAYNEQFF; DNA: TGCGCCAGCAGTGGGACTAGCGGGGCATACAATGAGCAGTTCTTC